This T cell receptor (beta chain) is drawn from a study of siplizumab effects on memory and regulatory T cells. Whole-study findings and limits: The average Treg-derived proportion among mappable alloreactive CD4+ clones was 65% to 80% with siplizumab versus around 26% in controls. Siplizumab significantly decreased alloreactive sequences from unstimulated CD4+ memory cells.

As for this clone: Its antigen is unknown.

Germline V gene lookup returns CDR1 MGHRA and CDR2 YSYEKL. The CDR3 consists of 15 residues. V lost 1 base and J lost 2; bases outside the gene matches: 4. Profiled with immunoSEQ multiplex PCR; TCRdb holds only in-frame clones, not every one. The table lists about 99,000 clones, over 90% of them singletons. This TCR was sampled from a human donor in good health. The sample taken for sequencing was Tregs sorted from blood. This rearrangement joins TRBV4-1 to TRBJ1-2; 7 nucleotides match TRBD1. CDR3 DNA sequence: TGCGCCAGCAGCCAAGTAGGAGGGGGCAACTATGGCTACACCTTC. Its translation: CASSQVGGGNYGYTF.